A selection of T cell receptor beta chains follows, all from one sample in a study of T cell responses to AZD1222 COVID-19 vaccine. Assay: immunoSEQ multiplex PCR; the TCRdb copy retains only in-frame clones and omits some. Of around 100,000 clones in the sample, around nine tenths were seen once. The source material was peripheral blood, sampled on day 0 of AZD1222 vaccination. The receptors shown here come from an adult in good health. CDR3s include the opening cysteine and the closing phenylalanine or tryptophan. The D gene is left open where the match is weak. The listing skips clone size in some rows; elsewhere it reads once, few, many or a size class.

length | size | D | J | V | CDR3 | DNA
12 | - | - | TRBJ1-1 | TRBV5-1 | CASSPGDWNTFF | TGCGCCAGCAGTCCGGGAGATTGGAATACTTTCTTT
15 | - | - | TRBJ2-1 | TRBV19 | CASSTGLPGYNEQFF | TGTGCCAGTAGTACCGGACTGCCAGGATACAATGAGCAGTTCTTC
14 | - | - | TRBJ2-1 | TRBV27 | CASSLMGDDNEQFF | TGTGCCAGCAGTTTAATGGGGGACGACAATGAGCAGTTCTTC
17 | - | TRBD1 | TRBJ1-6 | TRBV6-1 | CASSARQGRGNNSPLHF | TGTGCCAGCAGTGCGAGACAGGGAAGGGGGAATAATTCACCCCTCCACTTT
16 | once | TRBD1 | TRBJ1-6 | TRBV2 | CASKGTGSPYNSPLHF | TGTGCCAGCAAAGGGACAGGGAGCCCCTATAATTCACCCCTCCACTTT
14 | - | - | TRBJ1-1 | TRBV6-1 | CASSERGLGTEAFF | TGTGCCAGCAGTGAAAGGGGACTAGGGACTGAAGCTTTCTTT
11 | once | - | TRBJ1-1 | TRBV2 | CASRRNTEAFF | TGTGCCAGCAGGCGGAACACTGAAGCTTTCTTT
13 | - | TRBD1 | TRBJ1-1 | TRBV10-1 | CASSEGTGNEAFF | TGCGCCAGCAGTGAAGGGACAGGGAACGAAGCTTTCTTT
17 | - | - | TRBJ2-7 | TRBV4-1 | CASSQDSGIWAGGEQYF | TGCGCCAGCAGCCAAGATTCGGGGATTTGGGCAGGTGGGGAGCAGTACTTC
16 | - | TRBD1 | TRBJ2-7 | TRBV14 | CASSRSGDRLSYEQYF | TGTGCCAGCAGCCGGTCCGGGGACAGGCTATCCTACGAGCAGTACTTC
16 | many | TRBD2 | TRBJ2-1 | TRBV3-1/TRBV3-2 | CASSLRTSGRVDEQFF | TGTGCCAGCAGCCTCCGGACTAGCGGGAGAGTGGATGAGCAGTTCTTC
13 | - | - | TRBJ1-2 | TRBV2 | CASSAGGDYGYTF | TGTGCCAGCAGTGCCGGGGGAGATTATGGCTACACCTTC
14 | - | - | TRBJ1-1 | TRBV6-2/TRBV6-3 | CASSYSRGGTEAFF | TGTGCCAGCAGTTACTCGAGGGGGGGAACTGAAGCTTTCTTT
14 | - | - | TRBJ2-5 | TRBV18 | CASSPGNSGETQYF | TGTGCCAGCTCACCGGGCAACTCCGGGGAGACCCAGTACTTC
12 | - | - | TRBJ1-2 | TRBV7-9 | CASSFGQDGYTF | TGTGCCAGCAGCTTTGGGCAGGATGGCTACACCTTC
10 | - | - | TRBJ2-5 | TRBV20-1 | CSAPTETQYF | TGCAGTGCCCCGACAGAGACCCAGTACTTC
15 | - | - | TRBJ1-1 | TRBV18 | CASSPVQAENTEAFF | TGTGCCAGCTCACCAGTCCAAGCGGAGAACACTGAAGCTTTCTTT
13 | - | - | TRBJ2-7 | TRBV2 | CASTQGTAYEQYF | TGTGCTAGCACGCAGGGGACCGCCTACGAGCAGTACTTC
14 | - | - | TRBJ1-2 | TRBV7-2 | CASSPWSANYGYTF | TGTGCCAGCAGCCCTTGGTCGGCTAACTATGGCTACACCTTC
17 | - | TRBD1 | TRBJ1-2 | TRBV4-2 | CASSQDQGALANYGYTF | TGTGCCAGCAGCCAAGATCAGGGGGCGCTGGCTAACTATGGCTACACCTTC